Shown below are 16 T cell receptor beta chains from a single sample sequenced in a study of T cells in Graves' hyperthyroidism and ophthalmopathy. Researchers amplified the TCR beta CDR3 regions from RNA transcripts. With the HTBI primer set, the TCR CDR3 went through a first round of RT-PCR. MiXCR, applied by TCRdb to the multiplex PCR reads, yields one record per CDR3 protein. Among fewer than 750,000 distinct CDR3 sequences listed, roughly 14% were seen once. Sample: blood. The receptors stem from a woman between 40 and 50 years old with Graves' ophthalmopathy.

This clonotype was counted only a few times. The V and J genes are TRBV28 and TRBJ2-5, with D uncertain. The CDR3 totals 13 residues. Germline V lookup: CDR1 MDHEN, CDR2 SYDVKM. Trimming took off 6 bases at V and 7 bases at J, with 15 bases between the two ends. The CDR3 nucleotides are TGTGCCAGCAGCGTGGAACCCATGACGACCCAGTACTTC. Its protein product is CASSVEPMTTQYF.

The chain has TRBV19 and TRBJ1-5; possibly TRBD1 for D (5 bases). The germline V gene encodes CDR1 LNHDA and CDR2 SQIVND (reference sequence). CDR3 length equals 14 residues. The ends were cut back, 5 bases at V and 9 bases at J, with 17 bases in the middle. CDR3 residues: CASSPGSLISPQHF. The CDR3 DNA reads as TGTGCCAGTAGTCCAGGGTCTCTGATTTCGCCCCAGCATTTT.

At least ten counts were recorded for this clonotype. V and J are TRBV6-2 or TRBV6-3 and TRBJ1-2; 12 bases are a match to TRBD1. The CDR3 runs 18 residues. Trimming removed 0 bases from V and 4 bases from J; junction bases left unmatched: 9. Per the germline V gene, CDR1 is MNHEY and CDR2 is SVGEGT. The CDR3 region has the DNA TGTGCCAGCAGTTACTCGATAGCCCGGGGACAGGGGGCCTATGGCTACACCTTC. Its protein product is CASSYSIARGQGAYGYTF.

This clonotype was recorded at least ten times. The chain carries TRBV28 and TRBJ2-7, with 11 bases fitting TRBD2. The V segment lost 5 bases and the J segment 0 bases; nucleotides outside the gene matches: 9. This CDR3 has 17 residues. The V gene's germline CDR1 is MDHEN and CDR2 SYDVKM. The CDR3 DNA is TGTGCCAGCAGTGTTAATAGCGGGAGGGCCTCCTCCTACGAGCAGTACTTC. It specifies CASSVNSGRASSYEQYF.

This clonotype appeared many times. This chain uses TRBV4-1 with TRBJ2-7, with D perhaps TRBD1 (6 bases). CDR1 is MGHRA, CDR2 YSYEKL, per germline. V was trimmed by 1 base and J by 3 bases, leaving 13 bases between them. The CDR3 length is 15 residues. The CDR3 loop reads CASSQAGLRGYEQYF. The CDR3 bases are TGCGCCAGCAGCCAAGCGGGTCTCAGGGGCTACGAGCAGTACTTC.

A few counts support this clonotype. This chain joins TRBV28 and TRBJ1-2, with 7 bases lining up with TRBD1. Trimming at V came to 6 bases and at J to 4 bases, leaving 8 bases not matched to a gene. CDR1 and CDR2 from the germline V gene are MDHEN and SYDVKM. The length of the CDR3 is 14 residues. The CDR3 DNA sequence: TGTGCCAGCAGACTACAGGGGTTGAGCTATGGCTACACCTTC. It specifies CASRLQGLSYGYTF.

This clonotype was found many times. The chain recombines TRBV28 with TRBJ1-3; D remains ambiguous. This CDR3 contains 15 residues. V lost 4 bases, J lost 1 base, and 11 bases lay in between. CDR1 and CDR2 (germline): MDHEN, SYDVKM. The CDR3: CASSSAPGSGNTIYF. CDR3 nucleotides: TGTGCCAGCAGTTCCGCACCGGGATCTGGAAACACCATATATTTT.

This clonotype was observed a handful of times. The chain uses TRBV30 and TRBJ1-1, with D unclear. Between the trimmed V and J ends, which lost 0 bases and 8 bases, there was a span of 10 bases. This CDR3 is 12 amino acids long. CDR1 and CDR2 (germline): GTSNPN, SVGIG (reference sequence). The CDR3 nucleotides read TGTGCCTGGAGTGTAAATACCGGCGAAGCTTTCTTT. Translation gives CAWSVNTGEAFF.

This clonotype was picked up a small number of times. V usage is TRBV19 and J usage is TRBJ2-2; 7 bases are a match to TRBD1. The CDR3 is 16 residues long. Germline values: CDR1 LNHDA, CDR2 SQIVND (reference sequence). Trimming removed 3 bases from V and 5 bases from J; junction bases left unmatched: 9. The CDR3 protein is CASSIRGGEGTGELFF. The CDR3 nucleotides are TGTGCCAGTAGTATCAGAGGGGGCGAGGGGACCGGGGAGCTGTTTTTT. Based on the CDR3 plus reference TRBV19 and TRBJ2-2, the full variable domain is DGGITQSPKYLFRKEGQNVTLSCEQNLNHDAMYWYRQDPGQGLRLIYYSQIVNDFQKGDIAEGYSVSREKKESFPLTVTSAQKNPTAFYLCASSIRGGEGTGELFFGEGSRLTVL.

Many counts were recorded for this clonotype. The V call is TRBV6-1, the J call TRBJ1-1; unclear D gene. Trimming took off 7 bases at V and 3 bases at J, with 15 bases between the two ends. Per germline, CDR1 MNHNS and CDR2 SASEGT. CDR3 length: 14 amino acids. The CDR3 DNA reads TGTGCCAGCACCATATCCCACGGGGACACTGAAGCTTTCTTT. Encoded protein: CASTISHGDTEAFF.

The gene calls are TRBV28 and TRBJ2-6; D perhaps matches TRBD1 (6 bases). Germline lookup yields CDR1 MDHEN and CDR2 SYDVKM. Trimming left V 0 bases short and J 0 bases short, with 6 bases between. CDR3 length: 16 residues. The CDR3 nucleotides read TGTGCCAGCAGTTTATGGGGGGCCTCTGGGGCCAACGTCCTGACTTTC. Protein sequence: CASSLWGASGANVLTF.

The CDR3 DNA sequence: TGTGCCAGCTCACCACCGTCGAGCACAGATACGCAGTATTTT. Translation: CASSPPSSTDTQYF. The chain couples TRBV18 to TRBJ2-3, with D uncertain. Germline V gene lookup returns CDR1 KGHSH and CDR2 LQKENI. V was shortened by 0 bases and J by 0 bases, with 4 bases between the two germline ends. The CDR3 is 14 residues long.

In its sample, this clonotype was seen many times. The rearrangement uses TRBV7-9 and TRBJ2-7, with D possibly being TRBD1 or TRBD2 (5 bases each). The CDR3 totals 15 residues. Trimming cost V 1 base and J 4 bases, with 14 bases left between them. CDR1 is SEHNR, CDR2 FQNEAQ, per germline (reference sequence). The CDR3 protein is CASSLEGTGTYEQYF. CDR3 nucleotides: TGTGCCAGCAGCTTAGAGGGGACGGGAACTTACGAGCAGTACTTC.

This chain joins TRBV12-3 or TRBV12-4 and TRBJ2-7, with 9 bases matching TRBD1. CDR3 size: 14 residues. Unmatched junction bases numbered 9, after V lost 6 bases and J lost 6 bases. The CDR3 here is CASSHPLDRGEQYF. DNA of the CDR3: TGTGCCAGCAGCCATCCCTTGGACAGGGGCGAGCAGTACTTC.

This clonotype was observed at least ten times. The CDR3 region has the DNA TGTGCCAGCAGCGCCTTAGCGGGACTCCAAGAGACCCAGTACTTC. It codes for CASSALAGLQETQYF. This rearrangement joins TRBV9 to TRBJ2-5; 8 bases are shared with TRBD2. V was clipped by 3 bases and J by 1 base; unmatched bases: 5. Per germline, CDR1 SGDLS and CDR2 YYNGEE. This CDR3 is 15 amino acids long.

This clonotype was seen repeatedly, ten times or more. A much larger clone sits a single nucleotide away, making a read error possible. The chain is built from TRBV24-1 and TRBJ2-2; D call uncertain. The CDR3 covers 14 residues. Germline V gene lookup returns CDR1 KGHDR and CDR2 SFDVKD. Trimming shortened V by 6 bases and J by 0 bases, and 7 bases separated the two germline ends. The CDR3 nucleotides are TGTGCCACCAGTTCGGGTGCGAACACCGGGGAGCTGTTTTTT. It translates to CATSSGANTGELFF.